This is a list of T cell receptor beta chains from one sample in a study of cytomegalovirus exposure and HLA in healthy donors. Sequenced by immunoSEQ multiplex PCR; TCRdb stores in-frame clones only, minus some. The listing records roughly 100,000 clones. Material: PBMCs. Receptors were obtained from a woman aged 30 to 39 in good health and CMV-seronegative. The CDR3 runs from the conserved cysteine through the conserved F or W. D genes are given only for firm matches.

D gene	V gene	J gene	CDR3 DNA	CDR3 protein
TRBD2	TRBV28	TRBJ2-7	TGTGCCAGCAGTTTTCTAGCGGGGGATTTTTCCTACGAGCAGTACTTC	CASSFLAGDFSYEQYF
TRBD1	TRBV28	TRBJ1-5	TGTGCCAGCAGTTTCCTTCCGGGACAGGGGAACTCCAATCAGCCCCAGCATTTT	CASSFLPGQGNSNQPQHF
TRBD1	TRBV27	TRBJ1-6	TGTGCCAGCAGTCCATCGGGGACAGGGGATTCACCCCTCCACTTT	CASSPSGTGDSPLHF
.	TRBV6-1	TRBJ2-1	TGTGCCAGCAGTCCCCAAACTAGGATCTACAATGAGCAGTTCTTC	CASSPQTRIYNEQFF
.	TRBV2	TRBJ1-2	TGTGCCAGCAGTGAACAGGGGAACTATGGCTACACCTTC	CASSEQGNYGYTF
TRBD1	TRBV7-2	TRBJ2-7	TGTGCCAGCAGGGGACAGGCCCTGTCCTACGAGCAGTACTTC	CASRGQALSYEQYF
TRBD1	TRBV13	TRBJ2-1	TGTGCCAGCAGCAACTCCGGGACAGGGGGCCGAAATGAGCAGTTCTTC	CASSNSGTGGRNEQFF
.	TRBV21-1	TRBJ1-3	TGTGCCAGCAGCCCACAGGGTGCGACGGGAAACACCATATATTTT	CASSPQGATGNTIYF
.	TRBV9	TRBJ2-1	TGTGCCAGCAGCGTAGGGGGAGACCTTCGGTCGCAGTTCTTC	CASSVGGDLRSQFF
.	TRBV5-1	TRBJ1-1	TGCGCCAGCAGCCCGGGGGGGACATCGAACACTGAAGCTTTCTTT	CASSPGGTSNTEAFF
.	TRBV5-1	TRBJ1-3	TGCGCCAGCAGCTTGGACCGGGGGGGAGGAAACACCATATATTTT	CASSLDRGGGNTIYF
TRBD2	TRBV6-5	TRBJ2-7	TGTGCCAGCAGCTCACCGGGACTAGCCTACGAGCAGTACTTC	CASSSPGLAYEQYF
TRBD1	TRBV6-1	TRBJ1-1	TGTGCCAGCAGTTCGGGACAGGTTGGGTCTGAAGCTTTCTTT	CASSSGQVGSEAFF
.	TRBV9	TRBJ2-5	TGTGCCAGCAGCGTTGGAGGGGTCCAAGAGACCCAGTACTTC	CASSVGGVQETQYF
.	TRBV29-1	TRBJ1-1	TGCAGCGTTGTGTTAGGCAAGGGAGAGACTTTCTTT	CSVVLGKGETFF
.	TRBV27	TRBJ2-1	TGTGCCAGCAGTTTATCTGGCCGAAACAACAATGAGCAGTTCTTC	CASSLSGRNNNEQFF
TRBD1	TRBV29-1	TRBJ2-3	TGCAGCGTTAACAGGGGACCAGATACGCAGTATTTT	CSVNRGPDTQYF
TRBD2	TRBV19	TRBJ2-1	TGTGCCAGTAGTTATGGGACTAGCGGATCCTACAATGAGCAGTTCTTC	CASSYGTSGSYNEQFF
.	TRBV5-1	TRBJ2-4	TGCGCCAGCAGCCCTCGAGGAGGGTGGGACATTCAGTACTTC	CASSPRGGWDIQYF
.	TRBV20-1	TRBJ2-5	TGCAGTGTCGGAGCAGGGGAGACCCAGTACTTC	CSVGAGETQYF
TRBD1	TRBV9	TRBJ1-2	TGTGCCAGCAGCGCTACGACAGGGAACATTAACTATGGCTACACCTTC	CASSATTGNINYGYTF
.	TRBV7-2	TRBJ1-1	TGTGCCAGCAGCTTAAATAGCCAGGGGGCTTTCTTT	CASSLNSQGAFF
TRBD1	TRBV6-1	TRBJ1-4	TGTGCCAGCAGTGAAGCGGAGACAGGGGGGTATAATGAAAAACTGTTTTTT	CASSEAETGGYNEKLFF
TRBD1	TRBV2	TRBJ2-4	TGTGCCAGCAGCGAGGACAGGCTAGCCAAAAACATTCAGTACTTC	CASSEDRLAKNIQYF
.	TRBV6-5	TRBJ1-1	TGTGCCAGCATGCGGGCTCTCGGGGGCACTGAAGCTTTCTTT	CASMRALGGTEAFF
.	TRBV14	TRBJ1-1	TGTGCCAGCAGCGTGGGGCTTGACACTGAAGCTTTCTTT	CASSVGLDTEAFF
TRBD2	TRBV7-3	TRBJ2-7	TGTGCCAGCAGCACTAAGGGTCCTAGCGGGGGTTACGAGCAGTACTTC	CASSTKGPSGGYEQYF
.	TRBV7-9	TRBJ1-1	TGTGCCAGCAGCTTAGCCGCGGGCCACACTGAAGCTTTCTTT	CASSLAAGHTEAFF